The rows below give T cell receptor beta chains drawn from one sample of a study of blood T cells in healthy people across ages. One entry per CDR3 protein, called by TCRdb with MiXCR from the 5' RACE reads. The sample yields about 1.1 million distinct CDR3 sequences, under 40% seen once. The material sequenced was blood. These TCRs come from a man aged 18 to 30 in good health. The CDR3 runs from the conserved cysteine through the conserved F or W. Each record gives: clone size, V gene, J gene, D gene, CDR3 protein, CDR3 DNA. The D gene is left open where the match is weak. Expanded clones get a size class; other rows say once, few or many, or leave the size out.

>.|TRBV6-1|TRBJ1-2|.
CASRWQIYGYTF
TGTGCCAGCCGGTGGCAGATCTATGGCTACACCTTC
>.|TRBV12-3/TRBV12-4|TRBJ2-4|TRBD1
CSSSLGQGISGERYF
TGTTCCAGCAGCCTTGGACAGGGGATATCGGGGGAGCGGTACTTC
>.|TRBV4-2|TRBJ1-2|.
CASGQAAGTGYGYTF
TGTGCCAGCGGCCAAGCGGCGGGGACGGGATATGGCTACACCTTC
>few|TRBV7-3|TRBJ1-2|.
CASSMGGASNYGYTF
TGTGCCAGCAGCATGGGGGGGGCATCGAACTATGGCTACACCTTC
>.|TRBV7-8|TRBJ2-7|TRBD1
CASSSPGTGVHEQYF
TGTGCCAGCAGTTCTCCCGGGACAGGGGTCCACGAGCAGTACTTC
>.|TRBV12-5|TRBJ2-1|TRBD2
CASGLGGLAGGLEFF
TGTGCTAGTGGTTTGGGTGGACTAGCGGGGGGTCTTGAGTTCTTC
>few|TRBV7-9|TRBJ2-3|.
CASSLAAGLLARTDTQYF
TGTGCCAGCAGCTTAGCGGCAGGGCTCCTAGCCCGCACAGATACGCAGTATTTT
>many|TRBV9|TRBJ2-1|TRBD1
CASSTRDSSNEQFF
TGTGCCAGCAGCACTCGGGACAGTTCCAATGAGCAGTTCTTC
>.|TRBV19|TRBJ1-5|.
CASSIYPQPQHF
TGTGCCAGTAGTATATATCCTCAGCCCCAGCATTTT
>few|TRBV4-1|TRBJ2-7|.
CASSQDMTGNYEQYF
TGCGCCAGCAGCCAAGATATGACAGGCAACTACGAGCAGTACTTC
>.|TRBV29-1|TRBJ2-5|.
CSVEGAKPNEQYF
TGCAGCGTTGAAGGGGCAAAACCCAATGAGCAGTACTTC
>.|TRBV9|TRBJ2-1|.
CASSVRGQNNEQFF
TGTGCCAGCAGCGTAAGAGGGCAGAACAATGAGCAGTTCTTC
>.|TRBV12-3/TRBV12-4|TRBJ2-4|.
CASAREKNIQYF
TGTGCCTCAGCAAGGGAGAAAAACATTCAGTACTTC
>.|TRBV25-1|TRBJ2-3|TRBD2
CASSGRLAGGLTDTQYF
TGTGCCAGCAGTGGTAGACTAGCGGGGGGCCTTACAGATACGCAGTATTTT
>many|TRBV12-3/TRBV12-4|TRBJ2-3|.
CASSIQGDTQYF
TGTGCCAGCTCTATACAGGGAGATACGCAGTATTTT
>.|TRBV7-9|TRBJ1-3|.
CASSLNRPSGNTIYF
TGTGCCAGCAGCTTAAACCGACCCTCTGGAAACACCATATATTTT
>few|TRBV7-9|TRBJ2-2|.
CASSLDSLHGELFF
TGTGCCAGCAGCTTAGACAGCTTGCACGGGGAGCTGTTTTTT
>.|TRBV20-1|TRBJ1-1|TRBD1
CSASPAEQGAGAFF
TGCAGTGCTAGTCCTGCCGAACAGGGGGCAGGAGCTTTCTTT
>.|TRBV20-1|TRBJ2-3|.
CSATIGGDTDTQYF
TGCAGTGCCACTATTGGGGGAGACACAGATACGCAGTATTTT
>.|TRBV5-5|TRBJ1-2|.
CASSSQDVYGYTF
TGTGCCAGCAGCTCCCAGGATGTCTATGGCTACACCTTC